This TCR beta chain was retrieved from a study of T cell responses to AZD1222 COVID-19 vaccine. Overall study findings and caveats: Vaccine-associated CD4 TCRs ranged over spike, dominating at 160-218 and 743-854. Clonal diversity was possibly underestimated, and white British individuals and females predominated among donors. Close to half of spike-specific TCRs reportedly recognize unmutated variant regions.

The CDR3 is 15 amino acids. Trimming took 4 bases from V and 5 from J; bases not matched to a gene: 7. Germline CDR1 reads KGHDR; CDR2 reads SFDVKD. The data were produced by immunoSEQ multiplex PCR, yet TCRdb's version contains in-frame clones alone and is incomplete. The sample shows over 150,000 clones, 92% of them seen only once. Regarding this clone: Its specificity is unknown.

The specimen was peripheral blood, collected on day 0 of MenACWY control vaccination. This TCR was sampled from an adult in good health. The J gene is TRBJ2-1, the V gene TRBV24-1; 7 bases are shared with TRBD2. The CDR3 protein is CATSDPGLLNNEQFF. CDR3 DNA sequence: TGTGCCACCAGTGACCCGGGACTACTTAACAATGAGCAGTTCTTC.